The present T cell receptor beta chain was sequenced within a study of immune evolution from preneoplasia to lung adenocarcinoma. H&E slides confirmed each diagnosis, reviewed by two pathologists independently. Whole-study findings and limits: T cell clonality was higher in KRAS-mutant than EGFR-mutant or wild-type nodules.

Generated by immunoSEQ multiplex PCR, the TCRdb table keeps only in-frame clones and is missing some. The table shows more than 8,500 clones, with nearly 90% occurring only once. Concerning this clone: The antigen remains undetermined.

V was trimmed by 6 bases and J by 7 bases, leaving 25 bases between them. The CDR3 consists of 16 residues. Germline CDR1 reads MDHEN; CDR2 reads SYDVKM. Sequenced input: FFPE invasive lung adenocarcinoma tissue. The clonotype comes from a person between 70 and 80 years old with invasive lung adenocarcinoma. The V and J genes are TRBV28 and TRBJ2-7, with a weak D call TRBD1 (6 bases). The CDR3: CASSPTRQVGWDEQYF. CDR3 coding DNA: TGTGCCAGCAGCCCCACCCGACAGGTGGGGTGGGATGAGCAGTACTTC.